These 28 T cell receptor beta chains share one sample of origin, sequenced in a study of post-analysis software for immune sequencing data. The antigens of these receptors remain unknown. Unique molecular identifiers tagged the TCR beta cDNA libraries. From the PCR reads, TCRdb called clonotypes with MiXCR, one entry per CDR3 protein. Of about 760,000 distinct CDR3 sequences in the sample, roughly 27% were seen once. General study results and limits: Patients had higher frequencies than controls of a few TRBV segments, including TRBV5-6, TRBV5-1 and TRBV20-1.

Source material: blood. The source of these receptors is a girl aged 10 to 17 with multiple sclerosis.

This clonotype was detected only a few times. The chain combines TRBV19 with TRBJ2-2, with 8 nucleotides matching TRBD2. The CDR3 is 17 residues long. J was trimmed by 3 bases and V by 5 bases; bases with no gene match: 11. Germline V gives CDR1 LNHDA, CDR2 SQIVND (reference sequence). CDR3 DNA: TGTGCCAGTAGTTCCCAAGCGGGAGCGGGATACACCGGGGAGCTGTTTTTT. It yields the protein CASSSQAGAGYTGELFF.

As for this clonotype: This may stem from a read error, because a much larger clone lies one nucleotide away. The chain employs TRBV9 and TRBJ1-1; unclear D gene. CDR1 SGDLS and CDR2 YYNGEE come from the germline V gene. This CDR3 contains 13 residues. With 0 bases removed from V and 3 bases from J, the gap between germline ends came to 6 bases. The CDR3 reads CASSVDRHTEAFF. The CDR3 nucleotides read TGTGCCAGCAGCGTAGATCGTCACACTGAAGCTTTCTTT.

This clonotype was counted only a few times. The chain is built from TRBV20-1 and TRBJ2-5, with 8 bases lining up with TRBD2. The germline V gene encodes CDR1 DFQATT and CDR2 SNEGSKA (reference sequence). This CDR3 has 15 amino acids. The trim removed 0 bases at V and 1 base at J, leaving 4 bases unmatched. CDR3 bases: TGCAGTGCTAGAGATCGTCTAGCGGGCCAAGAGACCCAGTACTTC. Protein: CSARDRLAGQETQYF.

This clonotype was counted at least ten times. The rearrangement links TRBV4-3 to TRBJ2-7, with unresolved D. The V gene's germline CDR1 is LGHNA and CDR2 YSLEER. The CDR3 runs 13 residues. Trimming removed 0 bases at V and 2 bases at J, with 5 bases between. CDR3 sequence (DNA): TGCGCCAGCAGCCAAGAGATCCCCTACGAGCAGTACTTC. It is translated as CASSQEIPYEQYF.

CDR3 coding DNA: TGTGCCAGCAGACGACAGGGTTCCGTCAATCAGCCCCAGCATTTT. Residues: CASRRQGSVNQPQHF. The chain carries TRBV6-1 and TRBJ1-5; 7 nucleotides align to TRBD1. The CDR3 length is 15 residues. The V gene end was trimmed by 6 bases and the J gene end by 3 bases; junction bases not matched to a gene: 8. Germline V gene data show CDR1 as MNHNS and CDR2 as SASEGT.

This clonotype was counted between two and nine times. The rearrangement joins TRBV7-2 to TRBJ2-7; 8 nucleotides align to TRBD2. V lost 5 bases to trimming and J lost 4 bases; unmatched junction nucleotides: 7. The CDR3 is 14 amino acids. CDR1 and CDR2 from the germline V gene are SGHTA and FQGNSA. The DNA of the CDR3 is TGTGCCAGCAGCCAGCGGGAGTTCTTTTACGAGCAGTACTTC. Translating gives CASSQREFFYEQYF.

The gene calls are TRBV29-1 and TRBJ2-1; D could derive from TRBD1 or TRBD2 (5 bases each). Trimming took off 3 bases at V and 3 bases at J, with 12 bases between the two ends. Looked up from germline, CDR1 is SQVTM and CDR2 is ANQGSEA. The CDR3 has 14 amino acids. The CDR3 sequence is CSVEVGVNYNEQFF. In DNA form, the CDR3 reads TGCAGCGTTGAGGTGGGGGTTAACTACAATGAGCAGTTCTTC.

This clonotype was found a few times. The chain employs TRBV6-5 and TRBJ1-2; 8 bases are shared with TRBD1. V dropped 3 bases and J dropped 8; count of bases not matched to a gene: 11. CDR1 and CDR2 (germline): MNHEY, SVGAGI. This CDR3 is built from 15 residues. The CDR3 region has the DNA TGTGCCAGCAGTTATCTGCGACAGGGGCCACGGGGCTACACCTTC. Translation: CASSYLRQGPRGYTF.

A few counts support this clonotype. This chain's CDR3 is CSANRLAGDSYNEQFF. Written as DNA, the CDR3 is TGCAGTGCCAATCGACTAGCGGGGGACTCCTACAATGAGCAGTTCTTC. V gene TRBV20-1 combines with J gene TRBJ2-1, with 12 bases fitting TRBD2. J lost 0 bases, V lost 6 bases, and 6 bases had no gene match. Germline V lookup: CDR1 DFQATT, CDR2 SNEGSKA (reference sequence). The CDR3 runs 16 residues.

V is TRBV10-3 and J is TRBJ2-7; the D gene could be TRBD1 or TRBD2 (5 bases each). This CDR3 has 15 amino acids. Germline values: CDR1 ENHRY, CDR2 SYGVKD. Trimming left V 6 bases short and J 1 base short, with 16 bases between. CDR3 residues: CAIRGDGLKSYEQYF. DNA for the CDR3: TGTGCCATCAGGGGGGACGGTCTAAAATCCTACGAGCAGTACTTC.

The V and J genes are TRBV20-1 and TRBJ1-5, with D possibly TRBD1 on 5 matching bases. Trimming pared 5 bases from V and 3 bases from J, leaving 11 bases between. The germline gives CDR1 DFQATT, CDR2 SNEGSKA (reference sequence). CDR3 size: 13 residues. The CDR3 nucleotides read TGCAGTGCTCGTAGGGACTTCAATCAGCCCCAGCATTTT. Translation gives CSARRDFNQPQHF.

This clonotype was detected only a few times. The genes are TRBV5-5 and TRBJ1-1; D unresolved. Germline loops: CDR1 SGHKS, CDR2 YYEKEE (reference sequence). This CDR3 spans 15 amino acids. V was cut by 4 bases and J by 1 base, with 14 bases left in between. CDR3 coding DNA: TGTGCCAGCAGCAAAGGCCGGACCCAGAACACTGAAGCTTTCTTT. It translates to CASSKGRTQNTEAFF.

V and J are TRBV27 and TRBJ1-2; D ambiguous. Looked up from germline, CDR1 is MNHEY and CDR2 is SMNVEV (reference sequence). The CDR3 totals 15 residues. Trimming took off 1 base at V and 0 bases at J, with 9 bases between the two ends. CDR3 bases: TGTGCCAGCAGTTTATTGCGGGAGGCTAACTATGGCTACACCTTC. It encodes CASSLLREANYGYTF.

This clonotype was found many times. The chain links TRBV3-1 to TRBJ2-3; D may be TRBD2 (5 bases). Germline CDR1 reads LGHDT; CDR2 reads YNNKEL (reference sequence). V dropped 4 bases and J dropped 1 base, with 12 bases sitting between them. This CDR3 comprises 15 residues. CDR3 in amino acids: CASSLARAGTDTQYF. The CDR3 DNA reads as TGTGCCAGCAGCCTCGCGCGGGCTGGCACAGATACGCAGTATTTT.

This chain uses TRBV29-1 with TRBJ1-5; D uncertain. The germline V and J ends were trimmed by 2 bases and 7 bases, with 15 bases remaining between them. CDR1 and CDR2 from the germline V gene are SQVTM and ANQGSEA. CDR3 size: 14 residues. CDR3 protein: CSVEYSLRRQPQHF. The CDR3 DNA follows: TGCAGCGTTGAATACAGCCTACGCCGACAGCCCCAGCATTTT.

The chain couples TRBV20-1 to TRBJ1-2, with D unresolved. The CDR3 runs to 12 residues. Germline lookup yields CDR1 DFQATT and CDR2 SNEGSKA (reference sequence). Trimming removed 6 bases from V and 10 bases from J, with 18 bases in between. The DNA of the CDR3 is TGCAGTGCCTCGGACCTTGGAGATGACTACACCTTC. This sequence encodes CSASDLGDDYTF.

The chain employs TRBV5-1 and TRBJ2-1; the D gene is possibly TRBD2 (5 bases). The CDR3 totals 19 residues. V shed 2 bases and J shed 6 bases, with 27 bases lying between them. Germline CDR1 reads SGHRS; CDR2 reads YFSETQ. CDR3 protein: CASSFGVGRQGQFSNEQFF. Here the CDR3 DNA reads TGCGCCAGCAGCTTCGGGGTTGGACGGCAAGGTCAATTCTCCAATGAGCAGTTCTTC.

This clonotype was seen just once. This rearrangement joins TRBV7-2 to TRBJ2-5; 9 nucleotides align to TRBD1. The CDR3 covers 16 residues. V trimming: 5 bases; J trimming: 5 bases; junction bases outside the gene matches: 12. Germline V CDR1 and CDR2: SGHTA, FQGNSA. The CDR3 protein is CASSIDSGTGFETQYF. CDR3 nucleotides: TGTGCCAGCAGCATAGACTCCGGGACAGGGTTCGAGACCCAGTACTTC.

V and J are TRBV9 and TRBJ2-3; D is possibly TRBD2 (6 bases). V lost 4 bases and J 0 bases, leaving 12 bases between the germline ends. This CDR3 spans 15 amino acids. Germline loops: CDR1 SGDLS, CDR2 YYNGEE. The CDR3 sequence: CASSFGSGSTDTQYF. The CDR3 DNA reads TGTGCCAGCAGCTTTGGGAGCGGGAGCACAGATACGCAGTATTTT.

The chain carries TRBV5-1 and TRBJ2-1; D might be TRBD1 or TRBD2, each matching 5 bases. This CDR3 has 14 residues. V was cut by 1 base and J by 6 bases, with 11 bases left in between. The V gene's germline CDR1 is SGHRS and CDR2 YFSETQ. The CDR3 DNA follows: TGCGCCAGCAGCTTGTCGAGGGGCCGCAATGAGCAGTTCTTC. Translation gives CASSLSRGRNEQFF.

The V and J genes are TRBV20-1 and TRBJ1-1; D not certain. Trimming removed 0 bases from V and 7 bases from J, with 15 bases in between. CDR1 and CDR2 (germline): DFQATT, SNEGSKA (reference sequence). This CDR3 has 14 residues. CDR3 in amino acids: CSARDLRFGNEAFF. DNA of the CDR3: TGCAGTGCTAGAGATTTGAGGTTTGGGAATGAAGCTTTCTTT.

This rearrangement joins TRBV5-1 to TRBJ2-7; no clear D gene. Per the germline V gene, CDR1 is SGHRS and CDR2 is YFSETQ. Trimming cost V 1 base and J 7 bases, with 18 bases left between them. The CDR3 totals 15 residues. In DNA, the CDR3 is TGCGCCAGCAGCTTGATGAGACTCGTTGACAATGAGCAGTACTTC. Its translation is CASSLMRLVDNEQYF.

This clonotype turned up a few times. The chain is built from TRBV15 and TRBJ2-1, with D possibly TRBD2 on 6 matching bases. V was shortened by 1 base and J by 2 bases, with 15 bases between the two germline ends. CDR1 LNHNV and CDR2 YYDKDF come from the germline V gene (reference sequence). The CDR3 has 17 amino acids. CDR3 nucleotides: TGTGCCACCAGCAGAGGGGGAGGCGGGGTTACCTACAATGAGCAGTTCTTC. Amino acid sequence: CATSRGGGGVTYNEQFF.

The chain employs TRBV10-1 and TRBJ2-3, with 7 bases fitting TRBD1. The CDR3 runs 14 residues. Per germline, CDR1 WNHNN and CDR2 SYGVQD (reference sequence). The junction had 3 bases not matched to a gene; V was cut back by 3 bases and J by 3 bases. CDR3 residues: CASSDRGWTDTQYF. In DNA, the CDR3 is TGCGCCAGCAGTGACAGGGGGTGGACAGATACGCAGTATTTT.

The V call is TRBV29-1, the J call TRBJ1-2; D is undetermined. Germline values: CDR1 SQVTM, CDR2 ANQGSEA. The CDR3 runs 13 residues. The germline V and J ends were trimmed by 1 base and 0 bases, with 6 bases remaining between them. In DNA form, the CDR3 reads TGCAGCGTTGAAGGCGTAGCTAACTATGGCTACACCTTC. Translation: CSVEGVANYGYTF.

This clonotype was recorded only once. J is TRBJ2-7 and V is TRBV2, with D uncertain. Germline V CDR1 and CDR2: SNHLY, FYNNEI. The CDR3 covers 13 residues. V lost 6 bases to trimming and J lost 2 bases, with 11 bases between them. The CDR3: CASSKGSAYEQYF. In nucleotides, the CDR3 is TGTGCCAGCAGCAAGGGATCCGCCTACGAGCAGTACTTC.

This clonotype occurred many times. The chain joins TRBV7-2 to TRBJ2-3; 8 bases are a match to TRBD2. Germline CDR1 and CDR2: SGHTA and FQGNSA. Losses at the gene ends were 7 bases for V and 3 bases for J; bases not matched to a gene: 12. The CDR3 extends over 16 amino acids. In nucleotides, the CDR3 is TGTGCCAGCACCAATCCCGTTGCGGGAGGTACAGATACGCAGTATTTT. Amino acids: CASTNPVAGGTDTQYF.

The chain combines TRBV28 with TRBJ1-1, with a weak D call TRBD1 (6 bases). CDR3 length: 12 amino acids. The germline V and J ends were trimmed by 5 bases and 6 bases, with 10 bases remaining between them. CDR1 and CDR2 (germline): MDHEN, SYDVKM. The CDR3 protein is CASSGGLAEAFF. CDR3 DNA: TGTGCCAGCAGTGGGGGCCTCGCTGAAGCTTTCTTT.